This T cell receptor beta chain emerged from a study of CD8+CD57+ T cells in acquired aplastic anemia. Study-wide background: As sequenced from healthy donors, CD4+ cells averaged roughly 9.9 million reads.

Profiling that covered TCR beta VDJ and CDR3 relied on genomic DNA as its template. A single record per CDR3 protein comes from TCRdb applying MiXCR to the reads. The table includes under 200,000 distinct CDR3 sequences, roughly 45% detected once. Trimming took 6 bases from V and 4 from J, leaving 24 bases between them. The CDR3 is made up of 17 amino acids. Germline loops: CDR1 DFQATT, CDR2 SNEGSKA (reference sequence). Study findings and constraints: Shared by patients and controls, twenty-nine CD8+ CDR3s were abundant in patients. Between the patient and control groups, CD8+ Simpson's diversity did not differ significantly.

In the case of this clonotype: Its matching antigen is unknown.

The sequencing input was sorted CD4+, CD8+, or CD8+CD57+ T cells (not recorded which) from PBMCs. J is TRBJ1-4 and V is TRBV20-1; D possibly corresponds to TRBD1 (5 bases). This TCR came from a human donor in good health. CDR3 in DNA: TGCAGTGCCCACAGGCCCGGGACGAGGGAACGTAATGAAAAACTGTTTTTT. Translating gives CSAHRPGTRERNEKLFF.